This entry features one T cell receptor beta chain sequence. Which antigen it targets is not known. No much larger clonotype is one base removed from it; base qualities were not supplied. The collaborating institutions used their own protocols to collect whole blood in K2EDTA tubes. For TCRbeta analysis, collaborators shipped samples in one of three forms: frozen whole blood, isolated PBMCs, or DNA extracted from either of those sample types. CDR1 SGHAT and CDR2 FQNNGV are derived from the germline V gene. Its CDR3 holds 12 amino acids, cysteine through phenylalanine. The sequence is cut down to CDR3 DNA, 36 bases in frame from base 1. At the junction V is shortened by 4 bases and J by 7 bases, with 11 bases in between. The data are from a study of blood T cell repertoires in COVID-19 (dated by TCRdb to between 2020 and 2021). Background on the whole study: The collaborator samples originated in the United States, Italy and Spain and spanned the acute and convalescent phases of COVID-19. Samples came from the ongoing ImmuneRACE study (first 160 participants) plus 1,254 subjects from 6 global collaborators. The material from the prospective study consisted of cDNA or gDNA derived from T cells, B-cell-depleted T cells, or PBMCs. Sample metadata almost always included a de-identified subject ID, COVID-19 status, age in years and sex. Subjects who had been exposed to COVID-19, were actively infected with it, or had recovered from it provided the deeply sampled blood TCRbeta repertoires that made up the dataset. The repertoires were released in a freely available public database intended as a resource for research on the immune response to SARS-CoV-2. Where available, HLA class I and class II types were taken from metadata supplied by the sample provider and were not determined by assay-based typing. What the work shows at the level of the full study, not this receptor alone: Clinical and demographic metadata were provided uncurated, with the amount varying by source and participant.

TCRbeta CDR3 regions were amplified from genomic DNA using the immunoSEQ Assay, a bias-controlled multiplex PCR. Concerning the study's data processing: Within the assay, amplification of reference gene primers was used to estimate how many nucleated cells each sample contained. To quantify the absolute abundance of each unique TCRbeta CDR3 rearrangement, sequence reads were collapsed and filtered. For each sample, productive Simpson clonality was calculated by taking the square root of Simpson's diversity index across productive rearrangements. TCRdb took this table from immuneACCESS and kept in-frame rearrangements with V and J called. Such tables lack part of the clones; where checked against another copy, unresolved V genes explain under half of the gap, and the rest is unexplained. V and J calls and clone size are as listed in that table; D and trimming were resolved from the DNA. The sample table lists under 150,000 clones, 70% to 90% of them with a count of one. Approximately 2.1% of the sample is in the top ten clones.

The receptor was derived from a man aged 25-40 years with acute or convalescent COVID-19. The sample comprised peripheral blood. The chain is made from TRBV11-2 and TRBJ2-7, with TRBD2 perhaps the D gene, on 6 matching bases. The nucleotide sequence is given as TGTGCCAGCAGCTCCGGCGCGGGGGAGCAGTACTTC. The resulting protein is CASSSGAGEQYF. Supplemented by the reference TRBV11-2 and TRBJ2-7 proteins around the CDR3, the complete variable domain is EAGVAQSPRYKIIEKRQSVAFWCNPISGHATLYWYQQILGQGPKLLIQFQNNGVVDDSQLPKDRFSAERLKGVDSTLKIQPAKLEDSAVYLCASSSGAGEQYFGPGTRLTVT.